This T cell receptor (beta chain) was retrieved from a study of blood T cell repertoires in COVID-19. Turning to the study itself: The samples span acute and convalescent COVID-19 from the United States, Italy and Spain. PBMCs, B-cell-depleted T cells, or T cells provided the cDNA or gDNA that made up the material.

Those enrolled in Seattle joined during active infection and were followed longitudinally afterward. How the authors handled the data: Estimates of nucleated cell counts were drawn from the amplification of reference gene primers. Produced via immunoSEQ multiplex PCR; TCRdb's table is partial and in-frame only. V and J calls and clone size come straight from that table; D and trimming were deduced from the DNA. The sample has fewer than 200,000 clones, less than 85% seen once; the top ten hold 7% to 10%. Germline CDR1 reads LNHNV; CDR2 reads YYDKDF (reference sequence). The CDR3 length is 19 residues. Unmatched junction bases numbered 11, after V lost 0 bases and J lost 0 bases.

This TCR was sampled from a woman aged 55-69 years with COVID-19, enrolled during active disease. The rearrangement joins TRBV15 to TRBJ1-3; 7 bases fit TRBD1. Sequencing was carried out using peripheral blood. The CDR3 reads CATSRDKIKDRSSGNTIYF. The CDR3 DNA sequence: TGTGCCACCAGCAGAGATAAGATAAAGGACAGGAGCTCTGGAAACACCATATATTTT.